These T cell receptor beta chains were read from a single sample in a study of shared clonotypes between healthy human individuals. The protocol was immunoSEQ multiplex PCR, while the TCRdb copy is restricted to in-frame clones and leaves out a portion. The table has around 180,000 clones, approximately 92% seen once. Sequences were obtained from naive CD4+ T cells sorted from blood. The origin of the receptors is a woman in her twenties or thirties in good health. Each CDR3 is given with its conserved first and last residue. The D gene is left open where the match is weak. Expanded clones are given a class, and other clones once, few, many or no size at all.

j_gene | d_gene | v_gene | abundance | CDR3aa | CDR3nt
TRBJ2-7 | . | TRBV2 | . | CASTRTQGLNEQYF | TGTGCCAGCACAAGAACACAGGGTCTAAACGAGCAGTACTTC
TRBJ1-6 | . | TRBV28 | . | CASSLAENSPLHF | TGTGCCAGCAGTTTGGCGGAGAATTCACCCCTCCACTTT
TRBJ2-1 | . | TRBV28 | . | CASSLDAGTEQFF | TGTGCCAGCAGTTTAGACGCCGGGACGGAGCAGTTCTTC
TRBJ2-7 | . | TRBV29-1 | . | CSVRDGQLSEQYF | TGCAGCGTTCGAGACGGGCAGTTATCCGAGCAGTACTTC
TRBJ2-7 | . | TRBV5-4 | . | CASSGPPRGSSYEQYF | TGTGCCAGCAGCGGGCCGCCCAGGGGAAGCTCCTACGAGCAGTACTTC
TRBJ2-3 | TRBD2 | TRBV18 | . | CASSPRASGLTDTQYF | TGTGCCAGCTCACCACGGGCTAGCGGGCTCACAGATACGCAGTATTTT
TRBJ1-2 | . | TRBV7-9 | . | CASRSSGTHHNYGYTF | TGTGCCAGCAGATCCTCCGGGACGCACCATAACTATGGCTACACCTTC
TRBJ2-1 | TRBD2 | TRBV7-2 | . | CASSLVGTSGNPYNEQFF | TGTGCCAGCAGCTTAGTCGGGACTAGCGGCAACCCCTACAATGAGCAGTTCTTC
TRBJ2-7 | . | TRBV5-4 | . | CASSRGLIGEQYF | TGTGCCAGCAGCCGTGGACTCATTGGCGAGCAGTACTTC
TRBJ2-2 | . | TRBV5-1 | once | CASSKTNTGELFF | TGCGCCAGCAGCAAGACGAACACCGGGGAGCTGTTTTTT
TRBJ1-2 | . | TRBV11-1 | . | CASSLLRGNYGYTF | TGTGCCAGCAGCTTATTACGGGGAAACTATGGCTACACCTTC
TRBJ1-2 | TRBD1 | TRBV6-6 | . | CASSYGQGAEGYTF | TGTGCCAGCAGTTACGGGCAGGGGGCAGAAGGCTACACCTTC
TRBJ2-7 | TRBD2 | TRBV29-1 | . | CSVNLGGGSYEQYF | TGCAGCGTTAACCTCGGGGGGGGATCCTACGAGCAGTACTTC
TRBJ1-1 | . | TRBV5-1 | . | CASSGTGTENTEAFF | TGCGCCAGCAGCGGAACCGGGACCGAGAACACTGAAGCTTTCTTT
TRBJ1-3 | . | TRBV27 | . | CASSLSSGNTIYF | TGTGCCAGCAGTCTAAGCAGTGGAAACACCATATATTTT
TRBJ1-5 | . | TRBV7-4 | . | CASSSRWLWHGNQPQHF | TGTGCCAGCAGCTCCCGTTGGTTGTGGCATGGGAATCAGCCCCAGCATTTT
TRBJ2-7 | . | TRBV20-1 | . | CSAGKSYEQYF | TGCAGTGCCGGGAAATCCTACGAGCAGTACTTC
TRBJ2-7 | . | TRBV11-2 | . | CASSLSRAHPSYEQYF | TGTGCCAGCAGCTTAAGCAGGGCCCACCCCAGCTACGAGCAGTACTTC
TRBJ2-7 | . | TRBV18 | once | CASSPGQGPFSYEQYF | TGTGCCAGCTCACCGGGTCAGGGGCCCTTCTCCTACGAGCAGTACTTC
TRBJ1-4 | TRBD1 | TRBV4-1 | . | CASSQLTGKYEKLFF | TGCGCCAGCAGCCAGCTGACAGGGAAATATGAAAAACTGTTTTTT
TRBJ2-7 | . | TRBV28 | . | CASSSLGFLGEQYF | TGTGCCAGCAGTTCCTTGGGTTTCCTCGGTGAGCAGTACTTC
TRBJ1-1 | . | TRBV2 | . | CASRGGLVTEAFF | TGTGCCAGCAGGGGGGGTCTGGTCACTGAAGCTTTCTTT
TRBJ2-5 | TRBD2 | TRBV25-1 | . | CASSGHKGLAEETQYF | TGTGCCAGCAGTGGCCATAAGGGACTAGCGGAAGAGACCCAGTACTTC
TRBJ2-1 | . | TRBV5-8 | . | CASSQLYLPTEYNEQFF | TGTGCCAGCAGCCAACTTTATCTTCCAACGGAGTACAATGAGCAGTTCTTC
TRBJ2-6 | TRBD1 | TRBV15 | once | CATSRDWTGGRDFSGANVLTF | TGTGCCACCAGCAGAGATTGGACAGGGGGCCGAGATTTCTCTGGGGCCAACGTCCTGACTTTC
TRBJ2-5 | . | TRBV18 | . | CASSLRSGTQETQYF | TGTGCCAGCTCCCTACGGTCGGGAACCCAAGAGACCCAGTACTTC